This entry is about one T cell receptor beta chain. Only a few counts were recorded for this clonotype. Its specific antigen is unknown. Qualities for individual bases were not recorded, and no much larger clone is one base off. The CDR3 covers 15 residues, taking in both the cysteine and the phenylalanine. The read is trimmed to its CDR3 DNA, 45 bases read in frame from base 1. V is clipped by 3 bases and J by 5 bases, and the sequence between their germline boundaries is 17 bases long. Taken from the germline V gene, the CDR1 and CDR2 loops are MGHDK and SYGVNS. The source of the sample is a study of T cells after yellow fever vaccination (dated by TCRdb to the late 2010s). Notes on the research overall: Libraries from fractions with low cell numbers were prepared with the SMART-Seq v4 Ultra Low Input RNA kit. Blood samples were taken at several timepoints before and after primary and secondary immunization, and bulk PBMC replicates and cell subsets were isolated. Two healthy male donors, one aged 18 to 29 and one aged 30 to 40 years, made up the cohort. To follow T-cell clones before and after primary and booster YFV17D yellow fever vaccination, bulk TCR alpha and beta repertoires were sequenced over time.

TCR cDNA was synthesized by 5'RACE template switching, through which a universal primer site and unique molecular identifiers were introduced. cDNA synthesis was primed from both the TCR alpha and TCR beta constant segments. Library amplification used two PCR steps, and the second PCR step added sample barcodes and sequencing adapters. Libraries were sequenced on Illumina HiSeq 2500 (2x100 bp) or NovaSeq (2x150 bp). The authors processed their data as follows. MIGEC was used to demultiplex reads and collapse the reads into UMI consensus sequences, and MiXCR was used for V(D)J alignment. Vaccine-responding clonotypes were identified with edgeR using replicate PBMC samples, with FDR below 0.01 and a log2 fold change above 5 up to day 15 being required. Bulk clonotypes were assigned CD4 or CD8 identity according to which sequenced CD4 or CD8 repertoire held them at higher abundance. In TCRdb, the public reads were trimmed at Q25 with fastp and aligned with MiXCR, with productive beta chains retained. All rows with the same CDR3 protein become a single entry with the most common DNA and genes. The V and J calls, along with clone size, are taken from TCRdb and not from the paper's own processing. Counted in this sample were some 350,000 distinct CDR3 sequences; under 7.5% of them appeared once. Approximately 16% of the sample belongs to the ten largest clones.

The investigation overall reported the following: Because the study included only two donors, the extent to which the findings can be generalized is limited. FACS-sorted repertoires could contain abundant contaminating clonotypes from the bulk population, so computational filtering was required. A small share of clonotypes occurred in both CD4 and CD8 compartments, likely arising from convergent recombination. Compared with the primary T-cell response, the secondary T-cell response was weaker but faster, peaking on day 5 rather than day 15. Most clones expanded after primary vaccination (approximately 96% of CD4 and 88% of CD8) were re-detected after the booster, suggesting that broad memory maintenance occurred.

The treatment or condition label, as the study defines it: live attenuated yellow fever vaccine strain. At each blood-draw timepoint, two biological replicates of bulk PBMCs were collected. A standard Ficoll-Paque protocol was used to isolate PBMCs from peripheral blood. RNA was extracted with TriZol from bulk PBMCs, CD4 and CD8 fractions, and dextramer-positive and dextramer-negative fractions. Sequencing was performed on PBMCs, taken 5 days after the yellow fever booster vaccination. The chain links TRBV25-1 with TRBJ2-7; the D region is possibly TRBD1 or TRBD2, each matching across 5 bases. This clonotype was sampled from a man between 25 and 39 years old who received the YFV17D yellow fever vaccine. The DNA reads as follows: TGTGCCAGCAGTGAGTCCGGGACGGGGTTCGACGAGCAGTACTTC. It translates to CASSESGTGFDEQYF.